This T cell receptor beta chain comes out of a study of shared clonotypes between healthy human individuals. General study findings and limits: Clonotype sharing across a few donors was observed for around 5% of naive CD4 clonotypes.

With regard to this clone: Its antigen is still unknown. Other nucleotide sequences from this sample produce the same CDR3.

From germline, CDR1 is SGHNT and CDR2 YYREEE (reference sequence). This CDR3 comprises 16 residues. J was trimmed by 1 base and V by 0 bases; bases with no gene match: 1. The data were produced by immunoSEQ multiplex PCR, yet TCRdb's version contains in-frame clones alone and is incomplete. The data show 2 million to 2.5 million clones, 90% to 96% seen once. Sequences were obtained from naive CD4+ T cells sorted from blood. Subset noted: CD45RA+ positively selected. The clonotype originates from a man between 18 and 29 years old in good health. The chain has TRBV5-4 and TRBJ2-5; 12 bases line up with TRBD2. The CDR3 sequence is CASSLEGLAGQETQYF. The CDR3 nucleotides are TGTGCCAGCAGCTTGGAGGGACTAGCGGGCCAAGAGACCCAGTACTTC.